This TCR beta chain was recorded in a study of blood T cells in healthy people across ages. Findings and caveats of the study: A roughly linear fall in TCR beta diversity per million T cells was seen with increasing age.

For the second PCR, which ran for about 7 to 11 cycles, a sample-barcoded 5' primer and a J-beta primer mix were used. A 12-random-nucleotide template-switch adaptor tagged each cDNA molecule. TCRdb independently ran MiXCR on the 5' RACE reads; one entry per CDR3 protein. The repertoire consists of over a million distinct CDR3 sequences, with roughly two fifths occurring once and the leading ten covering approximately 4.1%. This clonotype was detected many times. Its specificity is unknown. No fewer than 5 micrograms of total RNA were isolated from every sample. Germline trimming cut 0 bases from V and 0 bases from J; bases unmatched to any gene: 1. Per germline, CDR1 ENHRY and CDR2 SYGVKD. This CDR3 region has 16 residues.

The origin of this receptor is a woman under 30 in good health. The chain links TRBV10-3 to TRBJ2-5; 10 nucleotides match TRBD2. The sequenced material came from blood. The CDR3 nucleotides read TGTGCCATCAGTGAGTCTCTAGCGGGGGACCAAGAGACCCAGTACTTC. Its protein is CAISESLAGDQETQYF.